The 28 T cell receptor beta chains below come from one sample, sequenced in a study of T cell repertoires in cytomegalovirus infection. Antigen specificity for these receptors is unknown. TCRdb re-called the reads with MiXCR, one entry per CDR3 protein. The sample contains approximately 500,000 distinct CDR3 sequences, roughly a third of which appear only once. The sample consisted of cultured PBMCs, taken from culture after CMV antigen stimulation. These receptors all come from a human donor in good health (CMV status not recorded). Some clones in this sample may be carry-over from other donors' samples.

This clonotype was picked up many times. The CDR3 DNA reads TGTGCCAGCATGGCAGGAGGTATGAACACTGAAGCTTTCTTT. Its protein is CASMAGGMNTEAFF. The rearrangement uses TRBV6-2 or TRBV6-3 and TRBJ1-1; D remains ambiguous. Trimming cost V 7 bases and J 0 bases, with 12 bases left between them. The CDR3 is made up of 14 amino acids. CDR1 is MNHEY and CDR2 is SVGEGT in the germline V gene.

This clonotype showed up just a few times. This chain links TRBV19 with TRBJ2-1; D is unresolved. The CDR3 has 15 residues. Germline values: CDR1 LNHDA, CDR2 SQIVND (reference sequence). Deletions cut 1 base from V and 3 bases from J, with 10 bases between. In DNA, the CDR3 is TGTGCCAGTAGTATAGCTCTGCCCCTCTACAATGAGCAGTTCTTC. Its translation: CASSIALPLYNEQFF.

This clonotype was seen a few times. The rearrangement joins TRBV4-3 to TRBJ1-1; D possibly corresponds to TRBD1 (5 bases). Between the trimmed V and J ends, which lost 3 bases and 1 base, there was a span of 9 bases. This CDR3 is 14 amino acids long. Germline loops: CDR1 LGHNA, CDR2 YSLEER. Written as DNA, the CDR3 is TGCGCCAGCAGCCAGGAGACAGAGAACACTGAAGCTTTCTTT. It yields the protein CASSQETENTEAFF.

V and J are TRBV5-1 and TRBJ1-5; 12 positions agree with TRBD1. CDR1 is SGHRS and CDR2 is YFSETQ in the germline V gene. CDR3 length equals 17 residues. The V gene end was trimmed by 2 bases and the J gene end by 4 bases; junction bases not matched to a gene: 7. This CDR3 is CASSFSRDRGLNQPQHF. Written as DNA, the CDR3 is TGCGCCAGCAGCTTTTCCCGGGACAGGGGGCTAAATCAGCCCCAGCATTTT.

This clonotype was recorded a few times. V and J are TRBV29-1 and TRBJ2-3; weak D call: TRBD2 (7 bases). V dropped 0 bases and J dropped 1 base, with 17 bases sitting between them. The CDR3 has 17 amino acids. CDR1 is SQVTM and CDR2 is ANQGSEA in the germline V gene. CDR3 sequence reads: CSVEDFGGQFGTDTQYF. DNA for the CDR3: TGCAGCGTTGAAGACTTCGGGGGGCAGTTTGGCACAGATACGCAGTATTTT.

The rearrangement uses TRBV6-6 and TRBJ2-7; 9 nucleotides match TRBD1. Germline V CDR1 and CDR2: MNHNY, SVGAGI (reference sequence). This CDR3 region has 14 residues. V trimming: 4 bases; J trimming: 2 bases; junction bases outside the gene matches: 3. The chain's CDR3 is CASSSGTGTYEQYV. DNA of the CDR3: TGTGCCAGCAGTTCCGGGACAGGGACCTACGAGCAGTACGTC.

The CDR3 reads CATSDPKRSNSYNEQFF. CDR3 in DNA: TGTGCCACCAGTGATCCAAAGCGGAGTAACTCCTACAATGAGCAGTTCTTC. This chain joins TRBV24-1 and TRBJ2-1; a weak D match, TRBD2 (5 bases). The V gene lost 3 bases and the J gene lost 0 bases, with 14 bases spanning the gap. The CDR3 covers 17 residues. CDR1 and CDR2 (germline): KGHDR, SFDVKD.

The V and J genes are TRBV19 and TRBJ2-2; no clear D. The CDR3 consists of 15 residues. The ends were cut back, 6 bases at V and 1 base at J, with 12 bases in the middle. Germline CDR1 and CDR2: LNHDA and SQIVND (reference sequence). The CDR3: CASSLLARNTGELFF. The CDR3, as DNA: TGTGCCAGTAGCCTTCTTGCACGGAACACCGGGGAGCTGTTTTTT.

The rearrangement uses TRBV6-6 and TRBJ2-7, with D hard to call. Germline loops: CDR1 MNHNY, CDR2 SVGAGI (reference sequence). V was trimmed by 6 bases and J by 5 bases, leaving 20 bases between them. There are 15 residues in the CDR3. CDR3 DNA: TGTGCCAGCAGGCTATTCACGGTGGGATGGGACGAGCAGTACTTC. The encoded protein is CASRLFTVGWDEQYF.

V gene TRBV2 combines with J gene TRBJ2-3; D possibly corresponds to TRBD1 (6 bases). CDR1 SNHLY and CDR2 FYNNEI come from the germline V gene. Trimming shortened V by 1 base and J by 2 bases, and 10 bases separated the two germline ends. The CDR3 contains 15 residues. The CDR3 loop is CASSEDRAPTDTQYF. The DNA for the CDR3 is TGTGCCAGCAGTGAAGACAGGGCCCCCACAGATACGCAGTATTTT.

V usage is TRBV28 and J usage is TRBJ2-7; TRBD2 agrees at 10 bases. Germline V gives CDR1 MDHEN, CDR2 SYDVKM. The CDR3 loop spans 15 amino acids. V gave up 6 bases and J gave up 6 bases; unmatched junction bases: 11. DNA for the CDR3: TGTGCCAGCAGCTTAACGGGACTAGCGAATTTCGAGCAGTACTTC. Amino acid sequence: CASSLTGLANFEQYF.

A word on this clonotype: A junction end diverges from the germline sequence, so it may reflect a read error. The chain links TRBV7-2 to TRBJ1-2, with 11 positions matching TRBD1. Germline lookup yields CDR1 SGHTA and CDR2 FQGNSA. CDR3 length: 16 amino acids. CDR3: CASSLSRDRGDYSYTF. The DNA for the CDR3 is TGTGCCAGCAGCTTGAGCCGGGACAGGGGGGACTATAGCTACACCTTC.

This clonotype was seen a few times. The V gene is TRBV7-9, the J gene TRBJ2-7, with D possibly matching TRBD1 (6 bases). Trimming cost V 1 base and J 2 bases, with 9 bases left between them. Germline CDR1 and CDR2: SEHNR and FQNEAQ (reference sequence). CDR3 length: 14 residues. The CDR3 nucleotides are TGTGCCAGCAGCTTAGACGGACAGCCCTACGAGCAGTACTTC. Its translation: CASSLDGQPYEQYF.

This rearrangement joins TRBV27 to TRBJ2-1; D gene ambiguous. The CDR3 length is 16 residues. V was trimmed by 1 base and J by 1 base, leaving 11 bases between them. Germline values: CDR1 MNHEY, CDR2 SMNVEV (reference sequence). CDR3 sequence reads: CASSLYIPVSYNEQFF. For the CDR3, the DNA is TGTGCCAGCAGTTTATATATCCCGGTTTCCTACAATGAGCAGTTCTTC.

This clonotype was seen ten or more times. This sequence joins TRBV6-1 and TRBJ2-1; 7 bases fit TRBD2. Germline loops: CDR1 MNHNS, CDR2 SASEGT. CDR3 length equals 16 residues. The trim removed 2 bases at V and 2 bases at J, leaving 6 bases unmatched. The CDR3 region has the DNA TGTGCCAGCAGTGAATCGGCGGGACTACCCTACAATGAGCAGTTCTTC. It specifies CASSESAGLPYNEQFF.

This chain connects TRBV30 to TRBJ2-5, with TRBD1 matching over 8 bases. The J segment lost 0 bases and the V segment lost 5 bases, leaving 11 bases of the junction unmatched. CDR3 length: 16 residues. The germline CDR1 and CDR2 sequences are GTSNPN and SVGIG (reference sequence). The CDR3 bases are TGTGCCTGGGGTGAAATTCCGGGACAGGACCAAGAGACCCAGTACTTC. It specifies CAWGEIPGQDQETQYF.

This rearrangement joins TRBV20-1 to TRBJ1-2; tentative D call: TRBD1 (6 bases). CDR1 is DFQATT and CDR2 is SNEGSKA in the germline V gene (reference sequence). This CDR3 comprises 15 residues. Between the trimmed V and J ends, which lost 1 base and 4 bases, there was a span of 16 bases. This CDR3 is CSARGIVQGGYGYTF. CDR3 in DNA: TGCAGTGCTAGAGGAATCGTACAGGGAGGCTATGGCTACACCTTC.

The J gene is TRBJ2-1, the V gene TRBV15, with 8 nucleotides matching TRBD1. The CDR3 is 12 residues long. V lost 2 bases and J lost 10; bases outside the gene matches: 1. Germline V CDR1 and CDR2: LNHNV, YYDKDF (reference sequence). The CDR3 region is CATSRQGAEQFF. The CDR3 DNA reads TGTGCCACCAGCAGACAGGGGGCCGAGCAGTTCTTC.

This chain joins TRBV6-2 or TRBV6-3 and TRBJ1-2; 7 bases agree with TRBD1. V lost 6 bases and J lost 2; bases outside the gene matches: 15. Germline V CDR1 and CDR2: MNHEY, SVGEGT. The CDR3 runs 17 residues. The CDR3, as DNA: TGTGCCAGCAGACGCGACAGGGCCAAAACTCTAAACTATGGCTACACCTTC. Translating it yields CASRRDRAKTLNYGYTF.

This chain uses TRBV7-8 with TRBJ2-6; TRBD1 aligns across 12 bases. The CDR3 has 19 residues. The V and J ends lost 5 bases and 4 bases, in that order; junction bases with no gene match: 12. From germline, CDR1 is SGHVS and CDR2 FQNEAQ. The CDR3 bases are TGTGCCAGCAGCATCACGGGGGGACAGGGGGCGAGGGGGGCCAACGTCCTGACTTTC. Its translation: CASSITGGQGARGANVLTF.

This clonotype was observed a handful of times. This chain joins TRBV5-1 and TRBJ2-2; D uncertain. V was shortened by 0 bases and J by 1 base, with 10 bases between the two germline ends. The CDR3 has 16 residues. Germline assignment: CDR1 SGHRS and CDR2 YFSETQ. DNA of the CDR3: TGCGCCAGCAGCTTGGAGCCGGGCCGGAACACCGGGGAGCTGTTTTTT. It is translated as CASSLEPGRNTGELFF.

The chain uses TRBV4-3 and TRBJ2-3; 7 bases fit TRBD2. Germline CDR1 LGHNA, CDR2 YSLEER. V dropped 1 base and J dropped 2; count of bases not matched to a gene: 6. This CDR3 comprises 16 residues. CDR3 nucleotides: TGCGCCAGCAGCCAAGTAGGCGGGAGTTTCACAGATACGCAGTATTTT. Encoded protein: CASSQVGGSFTDTQYF.

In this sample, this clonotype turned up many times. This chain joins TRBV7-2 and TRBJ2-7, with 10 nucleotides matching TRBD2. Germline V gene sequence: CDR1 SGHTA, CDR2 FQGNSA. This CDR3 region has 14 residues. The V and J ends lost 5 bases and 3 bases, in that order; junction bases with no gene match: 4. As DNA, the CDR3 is TGTGCCAGCAGCAATCGGACTAGCGGCTACGAGCAGTACTTC. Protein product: CASSNRTSGYEQYF.

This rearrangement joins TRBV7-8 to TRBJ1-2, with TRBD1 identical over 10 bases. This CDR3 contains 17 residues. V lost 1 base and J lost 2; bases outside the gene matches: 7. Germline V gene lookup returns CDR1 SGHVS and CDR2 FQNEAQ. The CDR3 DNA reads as TGTGCCAGCAGCTTAGGATCTCGGGGACAGGGGAACTATGGCTACACCTTC. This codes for CASSLGSRGQGNYGYTF.

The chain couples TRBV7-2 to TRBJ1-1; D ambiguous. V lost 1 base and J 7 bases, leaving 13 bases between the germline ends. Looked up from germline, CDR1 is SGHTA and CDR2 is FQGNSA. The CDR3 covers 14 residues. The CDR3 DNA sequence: TGTGCCAGCAGCTTAGGGTCGGCGGCGATTGAAGCTTTCTTT. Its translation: CASSLGSAAIEAFF.

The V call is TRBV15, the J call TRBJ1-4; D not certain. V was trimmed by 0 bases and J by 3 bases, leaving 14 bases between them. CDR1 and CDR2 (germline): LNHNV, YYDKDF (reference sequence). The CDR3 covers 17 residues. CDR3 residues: CATSRDRMGRANEKLFF. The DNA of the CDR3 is TGTGCCACCAGCAGAGATCGGATGGGCAGAGCTAATGAAAAACTGTTTTTT.

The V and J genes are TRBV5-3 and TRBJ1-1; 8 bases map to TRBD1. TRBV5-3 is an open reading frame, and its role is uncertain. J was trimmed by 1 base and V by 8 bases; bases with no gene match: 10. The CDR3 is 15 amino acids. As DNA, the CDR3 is TGTGCCAGCAGCCAGGGTGACAGGGGGAACACTGAAGCTTTCTTT. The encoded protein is CASSQGDRGNTEAFF.

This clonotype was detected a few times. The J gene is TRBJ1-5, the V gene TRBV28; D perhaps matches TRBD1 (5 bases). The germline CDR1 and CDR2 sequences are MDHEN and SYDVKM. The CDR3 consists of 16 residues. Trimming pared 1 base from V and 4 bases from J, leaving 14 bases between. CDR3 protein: CASSLSAGWYNQPQHF. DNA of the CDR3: TGTGCCAGCAGTTTATCGGCAGGGTGGTATAATCAGCCCCAGCATTTT.